This TCR beta chain was recorded in a study of memory CD8 T cells in hepatitis C reinfection. Whole-study context: Chronic HCV followed reinfection in two donors who cleared primary infection. Reinfection meant HCV RNA positivity after two negatives ≥60 days apart.

V lost 6 bases to trimming and J lost 5 bases; unmatched junction nucleotides: 7. CDR3 length equals 15 residues. Germline CDR1 reads SEHNR; CDR2 reads FQNEAQ (reference sequence). The time point here: late/post reinfection, 12 to 24 weeks after detection. No in vitro expansion preceded TCR sequencing of the sorted cells. Total naive CD8 T cells were sorted as viable CD3+ CD8+ CD45RO- cells from a couple of donors. TCRdb's table, derived via immunoSEQ multiplex PCR, lists solely in-frame clones and lacks some. The data show about 43,000 clones, roughly 89% seen once. This chain connects TRBV7-9 to TRBJ2-7; TRBD2 aligns across 13 bases. Sequenced: naive CD8+ T cells sorted from blood. The origin of this receptor is a man aged 18 to 30 with hepatitis C virus infection. Here the CDR3 DNA reads TGTGCCAGCAGTTGGACTAGCGGGAGTAGGGACGAGCAGTACTTC. Translating gives CASSWTSGSRDEQYF.